This TCR beta chain was sequenced in a study of post-analysis software for immune sequencing data. Built from TCR beta cDNA, the libraries had unique molecular identifiers in them. A population of 1 to 10 million T cells gave rise to approximately 500,000 cDNA molecules. One entry per CDR3 protein, called by TCRdb with MiXCR from the PCR reads. The table has hundreds of thousands of distinct CDR3 sequences, approximately 60% seen once. Overall study results and limits: TRBV segments more frequent in patients than in controls numbered five and included TRBV5-6, TRBV5-1 and TRBV20-1. Co-batched samples clustered tightly together by F measure.

From germline, CDR1 is MNHNY and CDR2 SVGAGI (reference sequence). The CDR3 is 12 residues long. Unmatched junction bases numbered 2, after V lost 3 bases and J lost 8 bases. Regarding this clonotype: The target antigen is unknown.

The chain employs TRBV6-6 and TRBJ1-2; 8 positions match TRBD1. The sample taken for sequencing was blood. This TCR was sampled from a girl aged 2-9 years with multiple sclerosis. CDR3 in amino acids: CASSYGQGGYTF. CDR3 DNA: TGTGCCAGCAGTTATGGACAGGGAGGCTACACCTTC.